This passage covers 20 T cell receptor beta chains from one sample sequenced in a study of shared clonotypes between healthy human individuals. The repertoire was sequenced with immunoSEQ multiplex PCR; TCRdb's copy has only in-frame clones and lacks some. The data contain roughly 890,000 clones, about 92% of them singletons. It was CD45RO-negative cells, positively selected for CCR7, that made up naive CD8 cells, with terminally differentiated effector memory CD45RA+ cells excluded. Sequencing was done on a sample of naive CD8+ T cells sorted from blood. These receptors came from a man aged 30 to 45 in good health.

The genes are TRBV5-6 and TRBJ2-7; perhaps TRBD1 as D (6 bases). Germline-derived CDR1 and CDR2 are SGHDT and YYEEEE. Trimming pared 6 bases from V and 2 bases from J, leaving 12 bases between. The CDR3 has 13 residues. In DNA form, the CDR3 reads TGTGCCAGCAAGGACCGACAGGCCTACGAGCAGTACTTC. This codes for CASKDRQAYEQYF.

The chain uses TRBV29-1 and TRBJ1-1; possibly TRBD1 for D (5 bases). V was clipped by 4 bases and J by 6 bases, with 24 bases between them. CDR1 SQVTM and CDR2 ANQGSEA come from the germline V gene. The CDR3 is 16 residues long. The CDR3 loop reads CSVVIQGRGFGSEAFF. CDR3 DNA sequence: TGCAGCGTTGTGATTCAGGGCCGGGGCTTCGGGTCTGAAGCTTTCTTT.

Turning to this clone: Different DNA sequences within this sample yield the same CDR3. This chain joins TRBV27 and TRBJ2-7; tentative D call: TRBD2 (6 bases). The CDR3 totals 14 residues. Trimming shortened V by 2 bases and J by 0 bases, and 8 bases separated the two germline ends. The V gene's germline CDR1 is MNHEY and CDR2 SMNVEV (reference sequence). This chain's CDR3 is CASSLGRTSYEQYF. The CDR3 bases are TGTGCCAGCAGTTTAGGGAGGACCTCCTACGAGCAGTACTTC.

The V gene is TRBV2, the J gene TRBJ2-7; D is ambiguous. Germline V CDR1 and CDR2: SNHLY, FYNNEI. Trimming stripped 5 bases from V and 0 bases from J, with 11 bases between. This CDR3 contains 14 residues. DNA of the CDR3: TGTGCCAGCAGTCCTGGCGCCAGCTCCTACGAGCAGTACTTC. Translating it yields CASSPGASSYEQYF.

V is TRBV6-1 and J is TRBJ2-7; D could derive from TRBD1 or TRBD2 (7 bases each). From germline, CDR1 is MNHNS and CDR2 SASEGT. CDR3 size: 14 residues. V dropped 6 bases and J dropped 3 bases, with 15 bases sitting between them. CDR3 region: CASSWGGQNYEQYF. CDR3 nucleotide sequence: TGTGCCAGCAGCTGGGGGGGACAGAACTACGAGCAGTACTTC.

The sample holds one count of this clone. The chain's CDR3 is CSVVEGVAYEQYF. The CDR3 DNA reads TGCAGCGTTGTTGAGGGGGTTGCCTACGAGCAGTACTTC. The J gene is TRBJ2-7, the V gene TRBV29-1; perhaps TRBD1 as D (6 bases). With 4 bases removed from V and 2 bases from J, the gap between germline ends came to 12 bases. Germline V gives CDR1 SQVTM, CDR2 ANQGSEA. CDR3 length: 13 amino acids.

The chain carries TRBV11-2 and TRBJ2-7, with 9 bases lining up with TRBD2. CDR3 length: 16 amino acids. From germline, CDR1 is SGHAT and CDR2 FQNNGV. V was pared by 2 bases and J by 4 bases, with 9 bases of the junction left unmatched. The chain's CDR3 is CASSLSGSGSSYEQYF. CDR3 DNA sequence: TGTGCCAGCAGCTTATCGGGTAGCGGGAGTTCGTACGAGCAGTACTTC.

The V call is TRBV6-5, the J call TRBJ1-1; D not certain. The germline V and J ends were trimmed by 6 bases and 5 bases, with 10 bases remaining between them. CDR1 is MNHEY, CDR2 SVGAGI, per germline. The length of the CDR3 is 12 residues. The CDR3: CASRGSGTEAFF. The CDR3 bases are TGTGCCAGCAGGGGGTCGGGAACTGAAGCTTTCTTT.

This chain links TRBV7-2 with TRBJ2-2, with 7 bases that match TRBD1. This CDR3 has 14 amino acids. The junction had 8 bases not matched to a gene; V was cut back by 3 bases and J by 10 bases. Germline values: CDR1 SGHTA, CDR2 FQGNSA. The CDR3 loop reads CASSFGQGVEELFF. In DNA, the CDR3 is TGTGCCAGCAGCTTTGGGCAGGGGGTTGAGGAGCTGTTTTTT.

The chain carries TRBV11-2 and TRBJ1-1; TRBD1 agrees at 11 bases. CDR3 length equals 16 residues. Trimming took 4 bases from V and 2 from J; bases not matched to a gene: 6. CDR1 is SGHAT, CDR2 FQNNGV, per germline. This CDR3 is CASSYTGTGGNTEAFF. The CDR3 DNA follows: TGTGCCAGCAGCTACACCGGGACAGGGGGTAACACTGAAGCTTTCTTT.

The rearrangement links TRBV4-1 to TRBJ2-1; 11 bases agree with TRBD2. V lost 0 bases, J lost 3 bases, and 4 bases stayed unmatched. The germline CDR1 and CDR2 sequences are MGHRA and YSYEKL. This CDR3 spans 17 amino acids. The CDR3 nucleotides are TGCGCCAGCAGCCAAGATAGCGGGAGGGCCTTCTACAATGAGCAGTTCTTC. Translating it yields CASSQDSGRAFYNEQFF.

The chain combines TRBV25-1 with TRBJ2-7; 13 bases are a match to TRBD2. This CDR3 contains 15 residues. Germline V CDR1 and CDR2: MGHDK, SYGVNS. V dropped 5 bases and J dropped 9; count of bases not matched to a gene: 10. CDR3 nucleotides: TGTGCCAGCAGTCCGGGACTAGCGGGATATCTCGGGCAGTACTTC. It encodes CASSPGLAGYLGQYF.

This chain links TRBV4-2 with TRBJ1-3; D gene ambiguous. Trimming removed 4 bases from V and 4 bases from J, with 17 bases in between. Germline-derived CDR1 and CDR2 are LGHNA and YNFKEQ. The CDR3 has 16 residues. CDR3 bases: TGTGCCAGCAGCCCCCTGGACGGATCTGGAGGAAACACCATATATTTT. It specifies CASSPLDGSGGNTIYF.

The J gene is TRBJ2-2, the V gene TRBV25-1; D remains unclear. Germline V gene sequence: CDR1 MGHDK, CDR2 SYGVNS. The V gene lost 4 bases and the J gene lost 9 bases, with 12 bases spanning the gap. The CDR3 covers 13 residues. The CDR3 protein is CASSGAGSRELFF. The CDR3 DNA is TGTGCCAGCAGTGGGGCAGGATCGAGGGAGCTGTTTTTT. The whole variable domain, remainder taken from reference TRBV25-1 and TRBJ2-2, is EADIYQTPRYLVIGTGKKITLECSQTMGHDKMYWYQQDPGMELHLIHYSYGVNSTEKGDLSSESTVSRIRTEHFPLTLESARPSHTSQYLCASSGAGSRELFFGEGSRLTVL.

This chain links TRBV5-1 with TRBJ2-3; the match to TRBD2 covers 9 bases. V gave up 3 bases and J gave up 4 bases; unmatched junction bases: 3. The germline V gene has CDR1 SGHRS and CDR2 YFSETQ. The CDR3 loop spans 14 amino acids. The CDR3 protein is CASSSAGGADTQYF. The DNA of the CDR3 is TGCGCCAGCAGCTCAGCGGGAGGAGCAGATACGCAGTATTTT.

With respect to this clone: One junction end does not reproduce the germline sequence, and a read error may be involved. This rearrangement joins TRBV28 to TRBJ1-5, with D maybe TRBD1 (5 bases). This CDR3 is built from 15 residues. Germline CDR1 MDHEN, CDR2 SYDVKM. CDR3 sequence: CAGSLGQGYRQPQHF. CDR3 nucleotide sequence: TGTGCCGGCAGTTTGGGCCAGGGTTATAGGCAGCCCCAGCATTTT.

The genes are TRBV27 and TRBJ2-1; TRBD2 matches at 10 bases. The J segment lost 8 bases and the V segment lost 5 bases, leaving 6 bases of the junction unmatched. This CDR3 contains 14 residues. Germline lookup yields CDR1 MNHEY and CDR2 SMNVEV (reference sequence). The CDR3 DNA is TGTGCCAGCAGTCCGCTAGCGGGAGAAGATGAGCAGTTCTTC. This codes for CASSPLAGEDEQFF.

In regard to this clone: Other DNA sequences in the same sample also yield this CDR3. The chain carries TRBV28 and TRBJ2-7; tentatively, D is TRBD2 (5 bases). Germline loops: CDR1 MDHEN, CDR2 SYDVKM. V was trimmed by 8 bases and J by 2 bases, leaving 13 bases between them. The CDR3 extends over 13 amino acids. Here the CDR3 reads CASSRTGTYEQYF. In DNA, the CDR3 is TGTGCCAGCTCGAGGACGGGGACCTACGAGCAGTACTTC. The whole variable domain, remainder taken from reference TRBV28 and TRBJ2-7, is DVKVTQSSRYLVKRTGEKVFLECVQDMDHENMFWYRQDPGLGLRLIYFSYDVKMKEKGDIPEGYSVSREKKERFSLILESASTNQTSMYLCASSRTGTYEQYFGPGTRLTVT.

The chain combines TRBV19 with TRBJ2-7; D gene ambiguous. Germline lookup yields CDR1 LNHDA and CDR2 SQIVND (reference sequence). The CDR3 sequence is 13 residues long. V lost 5 bases and J lost 3, with 11 bases in between. The CDR3 coding sequence is TGTGCCAGTAGTTTCGGATGGGGCTACGAGCAGTACTTC. It specifies CASSFGWGYEQYF.

This sequence joins TRBV18 and TRBJ2-1; D is perhaps TRBD1 (5 bases). V lost 8 bases and J lost 7, with 15 bases in between. Germline values: CDR1 KGHSH, CDR2 LQKENI. There are 13 residues in the CDR3. CDR3 bases: TGTGCCAGCCCAAAGAGTGACAGTAATGAGCAGTTCTTC. Residues: CASPKSDSNEQFF.